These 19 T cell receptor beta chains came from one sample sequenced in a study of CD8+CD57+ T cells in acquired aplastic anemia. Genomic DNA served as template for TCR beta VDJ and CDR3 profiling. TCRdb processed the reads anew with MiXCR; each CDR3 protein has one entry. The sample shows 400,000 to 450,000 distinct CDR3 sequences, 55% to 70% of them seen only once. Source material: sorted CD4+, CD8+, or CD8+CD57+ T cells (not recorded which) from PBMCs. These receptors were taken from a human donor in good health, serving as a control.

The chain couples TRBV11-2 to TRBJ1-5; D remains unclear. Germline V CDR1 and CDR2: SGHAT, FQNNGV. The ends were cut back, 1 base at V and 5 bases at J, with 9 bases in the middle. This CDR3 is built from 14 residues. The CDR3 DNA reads TGTGCCAGCAGCTTAGCGGACGGCCATCAGCCCCAGCATTTT. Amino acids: CASSLADGHQPQHF.

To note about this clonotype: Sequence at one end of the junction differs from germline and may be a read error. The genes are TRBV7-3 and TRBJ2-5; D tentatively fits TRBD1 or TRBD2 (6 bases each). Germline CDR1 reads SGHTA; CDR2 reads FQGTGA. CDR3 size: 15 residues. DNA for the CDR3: TGTGCCAGCAGCTTCTCGGGGGCGGGGAAAGAGCCCCAGTACTTC. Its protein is CASSFSGAGKEPQYF.

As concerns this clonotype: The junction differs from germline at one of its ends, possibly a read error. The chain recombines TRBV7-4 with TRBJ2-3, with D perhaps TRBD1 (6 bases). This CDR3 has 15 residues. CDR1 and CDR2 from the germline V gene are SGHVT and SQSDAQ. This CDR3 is CASSVARTENTAQYF. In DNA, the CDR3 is TGTGCCAGCAGCGTAGCCCGGACAGAGAACACTGCGCAGTATTTT.

The CDR3 DNA is TGTGCCAGCATCATCAGACAGGGTGGAATGACGCAGTATTTT. Its translation is CASIIRQGGMTQYF. The chain carries TRBV6-5 and TRBJ2-3; TRBD1 matches at 7 bases. The length of the CDR3 is 14 residues. In germline, CDR1 is MNHEY, CDR2 SVGAGI. V lost 7 bases to trimming and J lost 9 bases; unmatched junction nucleotides: 13.

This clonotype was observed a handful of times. CDR3: CSVGGGPWDEQYF. Written as DNA, the CDR3 is TGCAGCGTTGGCGGGGGTCCTTGGGACGAGCAGTACTTC. The rearrangement joins TRBV29-1 to TRBJ2-7, with 7 bases matching TRBD2. This CDR3 has 13 residues. Per the germline V gene, CDR1 is SQVTM and CDR2 is ANQGSEA. Unmatched junction bases numbered 8, after V lost 4 bases and J lost 5 bases.

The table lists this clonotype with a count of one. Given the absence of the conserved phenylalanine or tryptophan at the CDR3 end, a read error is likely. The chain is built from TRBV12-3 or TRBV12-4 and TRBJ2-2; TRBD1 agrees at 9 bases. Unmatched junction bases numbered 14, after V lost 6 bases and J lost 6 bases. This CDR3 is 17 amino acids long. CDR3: CASRHNPGQGLPGELFS. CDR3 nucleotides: TGTGCCAGCAGGCACAACCCGGGACAGGGTTTGCCCGGGGAGCTGTTTTCT.

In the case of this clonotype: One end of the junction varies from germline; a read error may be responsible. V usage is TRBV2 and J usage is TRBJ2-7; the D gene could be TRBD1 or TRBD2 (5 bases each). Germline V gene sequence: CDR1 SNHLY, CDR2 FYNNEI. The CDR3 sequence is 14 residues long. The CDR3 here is CASTGPGAPHEHFF. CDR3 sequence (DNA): TGTGCCAGCACCGGCCCCGGGGCCCCCCACGAGCATTTCTTC.

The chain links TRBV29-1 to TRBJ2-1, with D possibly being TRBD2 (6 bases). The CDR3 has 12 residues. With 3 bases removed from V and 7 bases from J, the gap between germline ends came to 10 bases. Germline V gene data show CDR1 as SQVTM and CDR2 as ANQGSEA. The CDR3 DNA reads TGCAGCGTTGAGCTAGCGTGGAATGAGCAGTTCTTC. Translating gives CSVELAWNEQFF.

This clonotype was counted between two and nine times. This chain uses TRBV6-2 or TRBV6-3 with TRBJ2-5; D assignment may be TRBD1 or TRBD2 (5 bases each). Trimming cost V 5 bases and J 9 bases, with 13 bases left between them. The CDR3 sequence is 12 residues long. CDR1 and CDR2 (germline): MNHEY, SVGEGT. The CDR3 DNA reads TGTGCCAGCAGTACGCCGGGGCTAGCCCAGTACTTC. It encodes CASSTPGLAQYF.

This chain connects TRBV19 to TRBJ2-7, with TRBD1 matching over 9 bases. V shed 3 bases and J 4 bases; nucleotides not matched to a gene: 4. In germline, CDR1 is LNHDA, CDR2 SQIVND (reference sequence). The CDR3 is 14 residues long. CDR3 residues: CASSMVGQGYEQYF. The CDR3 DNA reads TGTGCCAGTAGTATGGTCGGACAGGGGTACGAGCAGTACTTC.

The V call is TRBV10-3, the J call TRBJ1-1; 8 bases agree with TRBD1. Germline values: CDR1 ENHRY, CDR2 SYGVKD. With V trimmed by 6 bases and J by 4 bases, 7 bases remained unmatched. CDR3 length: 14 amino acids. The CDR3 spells CAISADRGGTEAFF. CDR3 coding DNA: TGTGCCATCAGCGCCGACAGGGGTGGCACTGAAGCTTTCTTT.

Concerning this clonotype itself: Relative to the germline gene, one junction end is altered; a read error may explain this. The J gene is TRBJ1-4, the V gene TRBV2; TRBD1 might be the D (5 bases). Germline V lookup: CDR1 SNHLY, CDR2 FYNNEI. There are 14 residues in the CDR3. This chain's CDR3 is CASNGGYIAEKPLF. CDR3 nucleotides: TGTGCCTCCAATGGGGGGTATATAGCTGAAAAACCGCTTTTT.

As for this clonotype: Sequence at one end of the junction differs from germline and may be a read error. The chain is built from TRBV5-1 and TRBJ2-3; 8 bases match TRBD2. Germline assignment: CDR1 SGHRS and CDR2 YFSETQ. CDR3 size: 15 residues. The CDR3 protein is CASSSAPVAGDTQYF. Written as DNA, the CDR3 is TGTGCCAGCAGCTCCGCGCCGGTAGCGGGGGATACGCAGTATTTT. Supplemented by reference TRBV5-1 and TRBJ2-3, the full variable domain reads KAGVTQTPRYLIKTRGQQVTLSCSPISGHRSVSWYQQTPGQGLQFLFEYFSETQRNKGNFPGRFSGRQFSNSRSEMNVSTLELGDSALYLCASSSAPVAGDTQYFGPGTRLTVL.

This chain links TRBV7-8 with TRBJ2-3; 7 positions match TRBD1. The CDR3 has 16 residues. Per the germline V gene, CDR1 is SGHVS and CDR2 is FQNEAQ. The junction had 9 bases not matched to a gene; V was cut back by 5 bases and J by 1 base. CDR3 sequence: CASSGIGGVGTDTQYF. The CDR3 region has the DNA TGTGCCAGCAGCGGAATAGGGGGCGTTGGCACAGATACGCAGTATTTT.

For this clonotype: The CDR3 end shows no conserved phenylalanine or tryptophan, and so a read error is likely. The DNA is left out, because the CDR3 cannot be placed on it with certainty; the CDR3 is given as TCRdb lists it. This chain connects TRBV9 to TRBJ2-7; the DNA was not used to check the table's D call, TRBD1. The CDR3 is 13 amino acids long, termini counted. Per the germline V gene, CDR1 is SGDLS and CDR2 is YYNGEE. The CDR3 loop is CASSVGTGGGGAL.

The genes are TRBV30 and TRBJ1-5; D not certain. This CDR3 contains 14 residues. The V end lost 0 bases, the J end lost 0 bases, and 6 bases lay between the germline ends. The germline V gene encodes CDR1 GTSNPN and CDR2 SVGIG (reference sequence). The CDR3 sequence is CAWSVINSNQPQHF. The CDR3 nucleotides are TGTGCCTGGAGTGTCATTAATAGCAATCAGCCCCAGCATTTT.

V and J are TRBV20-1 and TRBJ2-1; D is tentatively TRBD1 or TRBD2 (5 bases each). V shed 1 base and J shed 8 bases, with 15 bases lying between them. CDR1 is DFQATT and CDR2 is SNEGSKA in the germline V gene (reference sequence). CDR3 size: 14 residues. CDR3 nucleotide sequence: TGCAGTGCTAGAGCTGCCGGGGACCTCTATGAGCAGTTCTTC. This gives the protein CSARAAGDLYEQFF.

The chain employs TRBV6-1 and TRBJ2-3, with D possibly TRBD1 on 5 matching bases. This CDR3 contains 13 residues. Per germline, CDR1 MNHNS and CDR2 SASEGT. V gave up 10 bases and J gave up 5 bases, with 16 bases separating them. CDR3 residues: CATEDRYRDTQYF. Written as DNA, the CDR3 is TGTGCCACCGAAGACAGATACCGAGATACGCAGTATTTT.

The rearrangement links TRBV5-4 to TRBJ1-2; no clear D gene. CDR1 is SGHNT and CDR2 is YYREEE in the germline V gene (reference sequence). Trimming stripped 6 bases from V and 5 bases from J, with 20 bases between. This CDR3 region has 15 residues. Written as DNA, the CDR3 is TGTGCCAGCATGGACGCCTATAATTCACCGTATGGCTACACCTTC. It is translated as CASMDAYNSPYGYTF. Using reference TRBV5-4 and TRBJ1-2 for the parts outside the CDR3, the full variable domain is ETGVTQSPTHLIKTRGQQVTLRCSSQSGHNTVSWYQQALGQGPQFIFQYYREEENGRGNFPPRFSGLQFPNYSSELNVNALELDDSALYLCASMDAYNSPYGYTFGSGTRLTVV.